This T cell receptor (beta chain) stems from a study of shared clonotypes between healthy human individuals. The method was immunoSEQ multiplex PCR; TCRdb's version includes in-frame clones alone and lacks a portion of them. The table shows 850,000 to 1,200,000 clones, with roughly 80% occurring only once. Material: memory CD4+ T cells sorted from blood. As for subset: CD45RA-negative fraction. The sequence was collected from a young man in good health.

The CDR3 loop is CTSSQGTSGRARETQYF. CDR3 sequence (DNA): TGCACCAGCAGCCAAGGGACTAGCGGGAGGGCCAGGGAGACCCAGTACTTC. This chain links TRBV1 with TRBJ2-5; the table's TRBD2 call for D was not verified on the DNA. TRBV1 is assigned pseudogene status. The CDR3 is 17 residues long.